The 32 T cell receptor beta chains below were found in one sample sequenced in a study of vaccination effects on CD4 cells after COVID-19. The protocol was immunoSEQ multiplex PCR, while the TCRdb copy is restricted to in-frame clones and leaves out a portion. This table holds more than 40,000 clones, 77% found once. Antigen-specific CD4+ T cell clonotypes were called by their expansion after viral peptide-pool culture in ViraFEST. When more than 9 days of culture had elapsed, CD4+ T cells were isolated. Absence of prior SARS-CoV-2 infection characterized the vaccine recipients, who showed negative nucleocapsid antibodies. These receptors lack a known antigen. This specimen consisted of CD4+ T cells from PBMCs cultured with HCoV-NL63 spike peptides, obtained before COVID-19 vaccination. All receptors derive from a human donor who received a COVID-19 vaccine.

The chain joins TRBV15 to TRBJ2-2, with 7 bases fitting TRBD1. V lost 5 bases and J lost 6; bases outside the gene matches: 9. CDR1 and CDR2 (germline): LNHNV, YYDKDF (reference sequence). The CDR3 runs 15 residues. CDR3 sequence (DNA): TGTGCCACCAGCTCCGGGACAGCCCCGGCCGGGGAGCTGTTTTTT. Translating it yields CATSSGTAPAGELFF.

This chain uses TRBV5-6 with TRBJ1-2, with D possibly being TRBD1 (6 bases). Germline V CDR1 and CDR2: SGHDT, YYEEEE. Trimming left V 0 bases short and J 7 bases short, with 16 bases between. This CDR3 has 15 residues. The chain's CDR3 is CASSLVSGGGGGYTF. CDR3 nucleotides: TGTGCCAGCAGCTTGGTCTCCGGGGGCGGGGGTGGCTACACCTTC.

The chain has TRBV10-1 and TRBJ1-1; no clear D. The CDR3 is 13 residues long. Per germline, CDR1 WNHNN and CDR2 SYGVQD (reference sequence). The V end lost 6 bases, the J end lost 3 bases, and 11 bases lay between the germline ends. CDR3 in DNA: TGCGCCAGCAGGGACCGAAGCCACACTGAAGCTTTCTTT. Protein: CASRDRSHTEAFF.

This clone was detected only once. The rearrangement links TRBV5-8 to TRBJ2-3, with D unclear. The germline V gene encodes CDR1 SGHTS and CDR2 YDEGEE. The V gene lost 0 bases and the J gene lost 4 bases, with 15 bases spanning the gap. CDR3 size: 16 residues. The chain's CDR3 is CASSLGERTVPDTQYF. In DNA, the CDR3 is TGTGCCAGCAGCTTGGGGGAACGGACCGTCCCAGATACGCAGTATTTT.

The CDR3 coding sequence is TGTGCCTGCAGAGGAGACCGGAACACTGAAGCTTTCTTT. Protein: CACRGDRNTEAFF. This sequence joins TRBV10-3 and TRBJ1-1; D unclear. CDR3 length: 13 amino acids. The germline gives CDR1 ENHRY, CDR2 SYGVKD. Trimming took off 11 bases at V and 1 base at J, with 14 bases between the two ends.

The chain joins TRBV27 to TRBJ2-2; 13 nucleotides align to TRBD2. V lost 6 bases, J lost 8 bases, and 6 bases stayed unmatched. The CDR3 is 15 residues long. Germline CDR1 and CDR2: MNHEY and SMNVEV (reference sequence). For the CDR3, the DNA is TGTGCCAGCAGGCGAACGGGACTAGCGGGGGGGGAGCTGTTTTTT. This encodes CASRRTGLAGGELFF.

This chain links TRBV5-1 with TRBJ2-3; D gene unclear. The germline gives CDR1 SGHRS, CDR2 YFSETQ. This CDR3 comprises 14 residues. Trimming stripped 0 bases from V and 5 bases from J, with 10 bases between. CDR3 sequence (DNA): TGCGCCAGCAGCTTGGTCGGTGGTAGAGATACGCAGTATTTT. Protein sequence: CASSLVGGRDTQYF.

This rearrangement joins TRBV19 to TRBJ1-3; D is unclear. The CDR3 is 14 residues long. V was trimmed by 7 bases and J by 0 bases, leaving 10 bases between them. The germline V gene encodes CDR1 LNHDA and CDR2 SQIVND (reference sequence). The CDR3 coding sequence is TGTGCCAGTACTCGTAGCGTCTCTGGAAACACCATATATTTT. Encoded protein: CASTRSVSGNTIYF.

This chain connects TRBV18 to TRBJ1-2; tentatively, D is TRBD1 (6 bases). Germline V gene lookup returns CDR1 KGHSH and CDR2 LQKENI. V was clipped by 2 bases and J by 8 bases, with 15 bases between them. The CDR3 is 14 residues long. CDR3 in DNA: TGTGCCAGCTCACCATCGGACAGCCCGGGGGGCTACACCTTC. Translated, it gives CASSPSDSPGGYTF.

The rearrangement uses TRBV4-3 and TRBJ2-1, with D unresolved. The CDR3 covers 14 residues. V lost 0 bases, J lost 4 bases, and 7 bases lay in between. Per the germline V gene, CDR1 is LGHNA and CDR2 is YSLEER. CDR3 residues: CASSQDRQYNEQFF. The CDR3 DNA reads TGCGCCAGCAGCCAAGATCGCCAGTACAATGAGCAGTTCTTC.

The CDR3 sequence is CSVEEGEETQYF. As DNA, the CDR3 is TGCAGCGTTGAGGAGGGAGAAGAGACCCAGTACTTC. This chain connects TRBV29-1 to TRBJ2-5, with a tentative D call TRBD2 (6 bases). Germline CDR1 reads SQVTM; CDR2 reads ANQGSEA. Trimming took 3 bases from V and 3 from J, leaving 8 bases between them. The CDR3 is made up of 12 amino acids.

This sequence joins TRBV30 and TRBJ2-5, with 9 bases identical to TRBD2. The J segment lost 7 bases and the V segment lost 4 bases, leaving 4 bases of the junction unmatched. The CDR3 is 12 residues long. Germline CDR1 and CDR2: GTSNPN and SVGIG (reference sequence). The CDR3 bases are TGTGCCTGGACTAGCGGGGTAGGGACCCAGTACTTC. Amino acid sequence: CAWTSGVGTQYF.

V is TRBV18 and J is TRBJ2-2; TRBD1 aligns across 11 bases. V gave up 1 base and J gave up 7 bases; unmatched junction bases: 5. Germline CDR1 is KGHSH and CDR2 is LQKENI. The CDR3 covers 16 residues. The CDR3 region has the DNA TGTGCCAGCTCACCACGAGGACAGGGGGCCGGCGGGGAGCTGTTTTTT. It is translated as CASSPRGQGAGGELFF. The full variable domain, in which reference TRBV18 and TRBJ2-2 provide the parts outside the CDR3, is NAGVMQNPRHLVRRRGQEARLRCSPMKGHSHVYWYRQLPEEGLKFMVYLQKENIIDESGMPKERFSAEFPKEGPSILRIQQVVRGDSAAYFCASSPRGQGAGGELFFGEGSRLTVL.

This clone appeared once. The rearrangement uses TRBV5-1 and TRBJ2-1; no clear D. The V gene's germline CDR1 is SGHRS and CDR2 YFSETQ. The germline V and J ends were trimmed by 2 bases and 9 bases, with 24 bases remaining between them. This CDR3 is 17 amino acids long. CDR3 region: CASSFTPLSTFKGEQFF. CDR3 bases: TGCGCCAGCAGCTTTACCCCCCTGTCAACGTTTAAAGGTGAGCAGTTCTTC.

This chain connects TRBV18 to TRBJ2-1, with TRBD1 matching over 7 bases. The germline CDR1 and CDR2 sequences are KGHSH and LQKENI. This CDR3 contains 14 residues. J lost 8 bases, V lost 6 bases, and 10 bases had no gene match. The CDR3 protein is CASSSNTGADEQFF. The CDR3, as DNA: TGTGCCAGCTCGTCCAATACAGGGGCCGATGAGCAGTTCTTC.

This chain joins TRBV21-1 and TRBJ1-6; the table calls TRBD1, which could not be checked here. TRBV21-1 is reported as a pseudogene. This CDR3 is 16 amino acids long. This CDR3 is CASSFKQGMLNSPLHF. In DNA, the CDR3 is TGTGCCAGCAGCTTTAAACAGGGGATGTTGAATTCACCCCTCCACTTT.

This clone was recorded once. The rearrangement joins TRBV27 to TRBJ1-2; 7 bases fit TRBD1. This CDR3 has 14 amino acids. Germline V gives CDR1 MNHEY, CDR2 SMNVEV (reference sequence). J gave up 4 bases and V 5 bases, and 7 bases lay outside the gene matches. CDR3 amino acids: CASSVRQGSYGYTF. The CDR3, as DNA: TGTGCCAGCAGTGTCCGACAGGGAAGCTATGGCTACACCTTC.

The chain combines TRBV5-1 with TRBJ2-5, with D perhaps TRBD1 (6 bases). CDR3 length equals 17 residues. Trimming pared 5 bases from V and 2 bases from J, leaving 22 bases between. Germline loops: CDR1 SGHRS, CDR2 YFSETQ. CDR3 region: CASRRSRQVSRQETQYF. CDR3 nucleotide sequence: TGCGCCAGCAGAAGAAGTCGACAGGTGAGCAGGCAAGAGACCCAGTACTTC.

A few counts support this clone. The V and J genes are TRBV5-1 and TRBJ2-3, with D tentatively TRBD2 (5 bases). Per the germline V gene, CDR1 is SGHRS and CDR2 is YFSETQ. Trimming took 3 bases from V and 1 from J, leaving 6 bases between them. CDR3 length equals 13 residues. The CDR3: CASSSEGTDTQYF. The CDR3 region has the DNA TGCGCCAGCAGCTCGGAGGGCACAGATACGCAGTATTTT.

This rearrangement joins TRBV6-7 to TRBJ2-7; perhaps TRBD2 as D (5 bases). TRBV6-7 is placed among ORFs of uncertain function. V dropped 2 bases and J dropped 5 bases, with 19 bases sitting between them. This CDR3 spans 16 amino acids. The CDR3 nucleotides are TGTGCCAGCAGTTACCTGGCGGGCACAGAGGAACACGAGCAGTACGTC. Residues: CASSYLAGTEEHEQYV.

The chain is built from TRBV18 and TRBJ1-5, with 9 bases lining up with TRBD1. The J segment lost 6 bases and the V segment lost 4 bases, leaving 7 bases of the junction unmatched. The germline V gene encodes CDR1 KGHSH and CDR2 LQKENI. The CDR3 has 15 residues. DNA for the CDR3: TGTGCCAGCTCACGAGGACAGGGGAACGGTCAGCCCCAGCATTTT. Translated, it gives CASSRGQGNGQPQHF.

The chain employs TRBV5-1 and TRBJ1-1; TRBD1 agrees at 8 bases. This CDR3 has 15 residues. From germline, CDR1 is SGHRS and CDR2 YFSETQ. The V segment lost 2 bases and the J segment 0 bases; nucleotides outside the gene matches: 3. CDR3 coding DNA: TGCGCCAGCAGCTTCCAGGGGGCAATGAACACTGAAGCTTTCTTT. Translation: CASSFQGAMNTEAFF.

A few counts support this clone. This chain joins TRBV30 and TRBJ1-6; 9 bases map to TRBD1. Looked up from germline, CDR1 is GTSNPN and CDR2 is SVGIG (reference sequence). V was clipped by 8 bases and J by 3 bases; unmatched bases: 2. The CDR3 spans 13 residues. CDR3 in amino acids: CARQGDYNSPLHF. The DNA of the CDR3 is TGTGCCAGACAGGGGGACTATAATTCACCCCTCCACTTT.

The V gene is TRBV10-2, the J gene TRBJ1-2, with a possible D match to TRBD1 (5 bases). Germline V CDR1 and CDR2: WSHSY, SAAADI. The CDR3 is made up of 16 amino acids. V was clipped by 2 bases and J by 2 bases, with 15 bases between them. The CDR3 nucleotides are TGCGCCAGCAGTGAGCGGAAGGGCAGGGCAAACTATGGCTACACCTTC. This codes for CASSERKGRANYGYTF.

The chain carries TRBV18 and TRBJ2-5, with D perhaps TRBD1 (5 bases). The CDR3 contains 14 residues. Germline CDR1 KGHSH, CDR2 LQKENI. Trimming shortened V by 5 bases and J by 0 bases, and 10 bases separated the two germline ends. In nucleotides, the CDR3 is TGTGCCAGCTCAACACAGGAGTACCAAGAGACCCAGTACTTC. Translated: CASSTQEYQETQYF.

The J gene is TRBJ1-1, the V gene TRBV29-1; D not resolved. The CDR3 totals 12 residues. Trimming stripped 7 bases from V and 5 bases from J, with 14 bases between. In germline, CDR1 is SQVTM, CDR2 ANQGSEA. The CDR3 reads CSARSLRTEAFF. The CDR3 DNA is TGCAGCGCTCGATCTTTACGGACTGAAGCTTTCTTT.

This clone was recorded only once. This CDR3 reads CSAGGLAGGVDTQYF. CDR3 sequence (DNA): TGCAGCGCCGGTGGACTAGCGGGGGGGGTAGATACGCAGTATTTT. The rearrangement uses TRBV29-1 and TRBJ2-3, with 15 bases fitting TRBD2. The CDR3 length is 15 residues. The V gene's germline CDR1 is SQVTM and CDR2 ANQGSEA. With V trimmed by 7 bases and J by 5 bases, 7 bases remained unmatched.

The chain is built from TRBV5-8 and TRBJ1-5, with no clear D. Germline CDR1 SGHTS, CDR2 YDEGEE. The CDR3 is 13 residues long. Trimming left V 0 bases short and J 11 bases short, with 12 bases between. The CDR3 coding sequence is TGTGCCAGCAGCTTGGTCCCCCTTGAGGCCCAGCATTTT. Translation gives CASSLVPLEAQHF.

The chain combines TRBV2 with TRBJ2-3, with 10 bases aligning to TRBD1. Germline CDR1 is SNHLY and CDR2 is FYNNEI. This CDR3 has 15 amino acids. The V gene end was trimmed by 6 bases and the J gene end by 3 bases; junction bases not matched to a gene: 6. This CDR3 reads CASRPGQGVTDTQYF. CDR3 DNA: TGTGCCAGCAGGCCCGGACAGGGGGTAACAGATACGCAGTATTTT.

This sequence joins TRBV2 and TRBJ1-1; D is unresolved. Germline V gene data show CDR1 as SNHLY and CDR2 as FYNNEI. The CDR3 consists of 14 residues. V dropped 6 bases and J dropped 0 bases, with 11 bases sitting between them. The CDR3 nucleotides read TGTGCCAGCAGCTCGTTGGGATTGAACACTGAAGCTTTCTTT. This sequence encodes CASSSLGLNTEAFF. The complete variable domain, with remaining parts taken from reference TRBV2 and TRBJ1-1, reads EPEVTQTPSHQVTQMGQEVILRCVPISNHLYFYWYRQILGQKVEFLVSFYNNEISEKSEIFDDQFSVERPDGSNFTLKIRSTKLEDSAMYFCASSSLGLNTEAFFGQGTRLTVV.

The chain combines TRBV3-1 (or the pseudogene TRBV3-2) with TRBJ1-2, with TRBD1 matching 8 bases. Germline lookup yields CDR1 LGHDT and CDR2 YNNKEL (reference sequence). J lost 8 bases, V lost 1 base, and 3 bases had no gene match. CDR3 length: 13 residues. The CDR3 coding sequence is TGTGCCAGCAGCCAAGGTCGACAGGGGGGCTACACCTTC. It translates to CASSQGRQGGYTF.

This clone was observed a handful of times. This chain joins TRBV2 and TRBJ1-1; no clear D gene. V lost 6 bases, J lost 1 base, and 6 bases lay in between. Germline values: CDR1 SNHLY, CDR2 FYNNEI. The CDR3 consists of 12 residues. CDR3 nucleotides: TGTGCCAGCAGATCAGGGAACACTGAAGCTTTCTTT. Its protein product is CASRSGNTEAFF.